Shown below are 15 T cell receptor beta chains from a single sample sequenced in a study of blood T cell repertoires in COVID-19. Profiling relied on immunoSEQ multiplex PCR, and the TCRdb table lists in-frame clones only, not all of them. Among approximately 140,000 clones, more than 65% were seen once, and the ten largest hold about an eighth. Sequencing used peripheral blood. The receptors come from an elderly man with acute or convalescent COVID-19.

The chain is built from TRBV4-1 and TRBJ1-5, with TRBD1 matching 10 bases. The CDR3 covers 15 residues. V gave up 1 base and J gave up 5 bases; unmatched junction bases: 2. In germline, CDR1 is MGHRA, CDR2 YSYEKL. In nucleotides, the CDR3 is TGCGCCAGCAGCCAAGCCGGGACAGGGGATCAGCCCCAGCATTTT. It specifies CASSQAGTGDQPQHF.

This clone was observed a single time. The CDR3 here is CASKRQRNSNQPQHF. Here the CDR3 DNA reads TGTGCCAGCAAAAGACAGAGAAATAGCAATCAGCCCCAGCATTTT. The rearrangement joins TRBV6-5 to TRBJ1-5; D may be TRBD1 (5 bases). The CDR3 spans 15 residues. Germline CDR1 MNHEY, CDR2 SVGAGI. V was trimmed by 7 bases and J by 0 bases, leaving 13 bases between them.

This clone was seen only once. The chain recombines TRBV15 with TRBJ2-6; unclear D gene. The CDR3 consists of 15 residues. Germline CDR1 is LNHNV and CDR2 is YYDKDF (reference sequence). The V end lost 2 bases, the J end lost 2 bases, and 7 bases lay between the germline ends. The CDR3 sequence: CATSRNIAGANVLTF. As DNA, the CDR3 is TGTGCCACCAGCAGAAATATCGCTGGGGCCAACGTCCTGACTTTC. Supplemented by reference TRBV15 and TRBJ2-6, the full variable domain reads DAMVIQNPRYQVTQFGKPVTLSCSQTLNHNVMYWYQQKSSQAPKLLFHYYDKDFNNEADTPDNFQSRRPNTSFCFLDIRSPGLGDTAMYLCATSRNIAGANVLTFGAGSRLTVL.

The chain is built from TRBV6-5 and TRBJ2-1, with TRBD2 identical over 11 bases. CDR1 and CDR2 from the germline V gene are MNHEY and SVGAGI. CDR3 length equals 15 residues. With V trimmed by 6 bases and J by 2 bases, 3 bases remained unmatched. The chain's CDR3 is CASSATSGAYNEQFF. CDR3 nucleotides: TGTGCCAGCAGCGCGACTAGCGGGGCCTACAATGAGCAGTTCTTC.

The chain has TRBV19 and TRBJ2-7; 7 bases fit TRBD1. From germline, CDR1 is LNHDA and CDR2 SQIVND (reference sequence). This CDR3 has 14 residues. J gave up 0 bases and V 4 bases, and 3 bases lay outside the gene matches. DNA of the CDR3: TGTGCCAGTAGTACAGGACAGGACTCCTACGAGCAGTACTTC. It yields the protein CASSTGQDSYEQYF.

This chain uses TRBV12-3 or TRBV12-4 with TRBJ1-4; maybe TRBD1 (6 bases). The CDR3 runs 13 residues. Between the trimmed V and J ends, which lost 9 bases and 8 bases, there was a span of 16 bases. The CDR3 sequence: CASRHRVREKLFF. As DNA, the CDR3 is TGTGCCAGTCGCCACAGGGTTCGGGAAAAACTGTTTTTT.

This chain connects TRBV7-6 to TRBJ2-2, with a weak D call TRBD1 (6 bases). CDR1 is SGHVS and CDR2 is FNYEAQ in the germline V gene. The CDR3 extends over 14 amino acids. Trimming left V 4 bases short and J 4 bases short, with 10 bases between. The CDR3 is CASSSTGFTGELFF. CDR3 nucleotides: TGTGCCAGCAGCTCAACAGGGTTCACCGGGGAGCTGTTTTTT.

The chain is built from TRBV19 and TRBJ1-2; D may be TRBD1 (6 bases). CDR3 size: 16 residues. V was cut by 7 bases and J by 3 bases, with 21 bases left in between. Germline lookup yields CDR1 LNHDA and CDR2 SQIVND (reference sequence). In DNA form, the CDR3 reads TGTGCCAGTACGTTGGACAGCGACTCCGATGACTATGGCTACACCTTC. Its translation: CASTLDSDSDDYGYTF.

The rearrangement joins TRBV23-1 to TRBJ2-2; 7 bases line up with TRBD1. TRBV23-1 is identified as an open reading frame with a role that is uncertain. The trim removed 6 bases at V and 1 base at J, leaving 23 bases unmatched. The CDR3 runs to 21 residues. This CDR3 reads CASSRTGVALRTIWNTGELFF. The CDR3 bases are TGCGCCAGCAGCCGCACAGGGGTAGCTCTCAGGACGATCTGGAACACCGGGGAGCTGTTTTTT.

The rearrangement uses TRBV4-1 and TRBJ2-3; D unresolved. Trimming cost V 4 bases and J 4 bases, with 9 bases left between them. Per the germline V gene, CDR1 is MGHRA and CDR2 is YSYEKL. The CDR3 length is 13 residues. As DNA, the CDR3 is TGCGCCAGCAGCCGTCCTCCGTCAGATACGCAGTATTTT. This sequence encodes CASSRPPSDTQYF.

This clone came up a few times. This sequence joins TRBV19 and TRBJ2-7; 8 bases are a match to TRBD2. The CDR3 extends over 14 amino acids. Germline V gives CDR1 LNHDA, CDR2 SQIVND (reference sequence). The V segment lost 5 bases and the J segment 2 bases; nucleotides outside the gene matches: 5. CDR3: CASSVRGGTYEQYF. In DNA form, the CDR3 reads TGTGCCAGTAGTGTACGGGGGGGGACCTACGAGCAGTACTTC. Drawing the rest from reference TRBV19 and TRBJ2-7, the complete variable domain is DGGITQSPKYLFRKEGQNVTLSCEQNLNHDAMYWYRQDPGQGLRLIYYSQIVNDFQKGDIAEGYSVSREKKESFPLTVTSAQKNPTAFYLCASSVRGGTYEQYFGPGTRLTVT.

V gene TRBV29-1 combines with J gene TRBJ1-2, with 9 bases aligning to TRBD1. CDR1 is SQVTM and CDR2 is ANQGSEA in the germline V gene. The CDR3 sequence is 15 residues long. The junction had 11 bases not matched to a gene; V was cut back by 7 bases and J by 2 bases. The CDR3 protein is CSATLGQGRNYGYTF. CDR3 bases: TGCAGCGCCACCTTGGGACAGGGCAGAAACTATGGCTACACCTTC.

Only one count was recorded for this clone. The chain carries TRBV6-5 and TRBJ1-2; 10 nucleotides match TRBD1. V trimming: 6 bases; J trimming: 8 bases; junction bases outside the gene matches: 9. The germline V gene encodes CDR1 MNHEY and CDR2 SVGAGI. There are 14 residues in the CDR3. The CDR3 region has the DNA TGTGCCAGCAGCCCGGGACAGGGGATTAGCGGCTACACCTTC. This codes for CASSPGQGISGYTF.

The rearrangement links TRBV29-1 to TRBJ2-3, with TRBD2 matching 14 bases. This CDR3 spans 16 amino acids. With 3 bases clipped from V and 2 bases from J, the junction kept 4 bases outside the gene matches. Germline V gene sequence: CDR1 SQVTM, CDR2 ANQGSEA. CDR3 DNA: TGCAGCGTTGAGGGACTAGCGGGGGAATTCACAGATACGCAGTATTTT. It yields the protein CSVEGLAGEFTDTQYF.

This chain connects TRBV28 to TRBJ2-1, with TRBD2 as a possible D gene (6 bases). The V and J ends lost 5 bases and 4 bases respectively, with 21 bases between them. The CDR3 runs to 17 residues. Germline loops: CDR1 MDHEN, CDR2 SYDVKM. The CDR3 loop reads CASSTSRASVRYNEQFF. CDR3 nucleotides: TGTGCCAGCAGTACCTCACGGGCTAGCGTTAGGTACAATGAGCAGTTCTTC. Filled out from reference TRBV28 and TRBJ2-1, the complete variable domain reads DVKVTQSSRYLVKRTGEKVFLECVQDMDHENMFWYRQDPGLGLRLIYFSYDVKMKEKGDIPEGYSVSREKKERFSLILESASTNQTSMYLCASSTSRASVRYNEQFFGPGTRLTVL.